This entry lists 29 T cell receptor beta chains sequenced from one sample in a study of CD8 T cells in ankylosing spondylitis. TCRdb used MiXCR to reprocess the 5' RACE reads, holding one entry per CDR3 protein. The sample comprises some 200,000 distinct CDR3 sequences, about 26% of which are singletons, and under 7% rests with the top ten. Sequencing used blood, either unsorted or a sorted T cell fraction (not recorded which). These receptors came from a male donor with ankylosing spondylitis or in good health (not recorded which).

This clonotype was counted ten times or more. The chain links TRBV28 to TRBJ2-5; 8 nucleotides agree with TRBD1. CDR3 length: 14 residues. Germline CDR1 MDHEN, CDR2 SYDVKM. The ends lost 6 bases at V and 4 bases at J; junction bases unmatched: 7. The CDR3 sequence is CASRNRGWGETQYF. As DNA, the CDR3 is TGTGCCAGCAGAAACAGGGGGTGGGGAGAGACCCAGTACTTC.

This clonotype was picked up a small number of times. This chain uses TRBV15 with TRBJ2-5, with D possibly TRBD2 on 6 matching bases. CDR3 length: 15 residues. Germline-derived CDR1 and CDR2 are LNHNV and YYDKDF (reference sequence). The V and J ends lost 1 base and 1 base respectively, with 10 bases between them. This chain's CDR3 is CATSRGEVFQETQYF. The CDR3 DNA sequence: TGTGCCACCAGCAGAGGGGAGGTCTTCCAAGAGACCCAGTACTTC.

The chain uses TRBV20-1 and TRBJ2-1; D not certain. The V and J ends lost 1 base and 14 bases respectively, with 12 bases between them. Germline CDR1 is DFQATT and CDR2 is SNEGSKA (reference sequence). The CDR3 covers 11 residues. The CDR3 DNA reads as TGCAGTGCTAGAGCCGGTTTAACCAAGTTCTTC. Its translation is CSARAGLTKFF.

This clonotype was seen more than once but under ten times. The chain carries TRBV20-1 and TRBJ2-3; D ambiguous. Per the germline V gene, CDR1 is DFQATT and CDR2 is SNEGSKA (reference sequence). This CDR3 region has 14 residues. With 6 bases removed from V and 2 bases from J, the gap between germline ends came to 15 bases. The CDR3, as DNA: TGCAGTGCCCCCTGGCTGGCGTTCACAGATACGCAGTATTTT. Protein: CSAPWLAFTDTQYF.

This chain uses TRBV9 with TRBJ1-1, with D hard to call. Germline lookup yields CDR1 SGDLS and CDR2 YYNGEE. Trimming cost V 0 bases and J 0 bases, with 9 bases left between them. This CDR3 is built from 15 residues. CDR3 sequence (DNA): TGTGCCAGCAGCGTAGAATTGTCGGTGAACACTGAAGCTTTCTTT. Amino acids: CASSVELSVNTEAFF.

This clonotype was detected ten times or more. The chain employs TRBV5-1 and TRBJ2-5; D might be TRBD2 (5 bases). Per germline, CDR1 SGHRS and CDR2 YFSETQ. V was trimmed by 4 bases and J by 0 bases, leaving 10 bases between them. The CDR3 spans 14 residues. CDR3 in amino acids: CASSDGEYQETQYF. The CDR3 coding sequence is TGCGCCAGCAGCGACGGGGAGTACCAAGAGACCCAGTACTTC.

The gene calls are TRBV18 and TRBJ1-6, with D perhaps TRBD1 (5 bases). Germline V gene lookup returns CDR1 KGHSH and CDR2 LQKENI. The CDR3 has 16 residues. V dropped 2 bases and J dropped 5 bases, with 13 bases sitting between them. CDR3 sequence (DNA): TGTGCCAGCTCACCATTGGCTCGGGGCGATAATTCACCCCTCCACTTT. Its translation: CASSPLARGDNSPLHF.

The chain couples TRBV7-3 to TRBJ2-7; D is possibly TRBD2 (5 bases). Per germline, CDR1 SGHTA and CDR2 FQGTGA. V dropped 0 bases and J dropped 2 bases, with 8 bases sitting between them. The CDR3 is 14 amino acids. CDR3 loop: CASSLTSATYEQYF. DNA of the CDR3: TGTGCCAGCAGCTTAACTAGCGCAACCTACGAGCAGTACTTC. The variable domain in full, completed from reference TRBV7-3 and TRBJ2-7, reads GAGVSQTPSNKVTEKGKYVELRCDPISGHTALYWYRQSLGQGPEFLIYFQGTGAADDSGLPNDRFFAVRPEGSVSTLKIQRTERGDSAVYLCASSLTSATYEQYFGPGTRLTVT.

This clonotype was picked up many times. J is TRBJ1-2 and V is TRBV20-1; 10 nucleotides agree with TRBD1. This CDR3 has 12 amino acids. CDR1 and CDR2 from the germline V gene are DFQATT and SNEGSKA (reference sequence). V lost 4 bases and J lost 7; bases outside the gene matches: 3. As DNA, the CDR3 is TGCAGTGCTACGACAGGGGGCTTTGGCTACACCTTC. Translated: CSATTGGFGYTF.

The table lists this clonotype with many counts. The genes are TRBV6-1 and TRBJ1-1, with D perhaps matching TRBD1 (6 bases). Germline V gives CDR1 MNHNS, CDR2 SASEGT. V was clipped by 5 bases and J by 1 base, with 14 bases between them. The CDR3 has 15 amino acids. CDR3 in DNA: TGTGCCAGCAGTCCCTTGGGGACATCGAACACTGAAGCTTTCTTT. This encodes CASSPLGTSNTEAFF.

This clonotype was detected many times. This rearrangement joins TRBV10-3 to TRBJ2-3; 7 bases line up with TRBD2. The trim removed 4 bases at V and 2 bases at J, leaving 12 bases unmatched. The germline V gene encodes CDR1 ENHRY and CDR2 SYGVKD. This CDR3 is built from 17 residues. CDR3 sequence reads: CAISGTSAILDTDTQYF. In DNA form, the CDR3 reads TGTGCCATCAGTGGCACTAGCGCGATCTTGGACACAGATACGCAGTATTTT.

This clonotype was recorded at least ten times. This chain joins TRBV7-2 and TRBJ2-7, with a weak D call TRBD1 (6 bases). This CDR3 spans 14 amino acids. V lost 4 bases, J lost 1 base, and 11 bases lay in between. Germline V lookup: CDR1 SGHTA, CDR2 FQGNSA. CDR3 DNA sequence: TGTGCCAGCAGCTCCGTAAGGGGGTCCTACGAGCAGTACTTC. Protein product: CASSSVRGSYEQYF.

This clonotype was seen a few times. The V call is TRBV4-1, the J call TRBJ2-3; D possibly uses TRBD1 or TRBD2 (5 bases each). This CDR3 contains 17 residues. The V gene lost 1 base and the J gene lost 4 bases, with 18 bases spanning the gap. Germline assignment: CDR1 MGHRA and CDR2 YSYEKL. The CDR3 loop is CASSQGDGLSPADTQYF. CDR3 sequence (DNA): TGCGCCAGCAGCCAAGGGGACGGGCTCTCCCCGGCAGATACGCAGTATTTT.

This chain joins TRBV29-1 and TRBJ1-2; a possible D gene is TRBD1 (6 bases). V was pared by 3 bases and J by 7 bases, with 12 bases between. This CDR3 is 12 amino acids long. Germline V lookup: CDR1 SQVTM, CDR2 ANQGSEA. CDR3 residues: CSVDSRGGGYTF. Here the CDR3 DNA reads TGCAGCGTTGATTCCAGGGGCGGTGGCTACACCTTC.

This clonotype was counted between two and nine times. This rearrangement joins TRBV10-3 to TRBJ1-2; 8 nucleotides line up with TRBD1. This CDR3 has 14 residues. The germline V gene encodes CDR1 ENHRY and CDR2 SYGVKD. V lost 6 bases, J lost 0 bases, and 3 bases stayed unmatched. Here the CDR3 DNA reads TGTGCCATCAGCGGGACAGGAGCTAACTATGGCTACACCTTC. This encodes CAISGTGANYGYTF.

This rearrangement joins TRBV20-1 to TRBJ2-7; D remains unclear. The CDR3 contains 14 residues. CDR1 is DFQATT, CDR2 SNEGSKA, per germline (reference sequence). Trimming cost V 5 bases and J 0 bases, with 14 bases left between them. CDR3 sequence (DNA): TGCAGTGCTGAGCCCCAGCAGGCCTCCTACGAGCAGTACTTC. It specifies CSAEPQQASYEQYF.

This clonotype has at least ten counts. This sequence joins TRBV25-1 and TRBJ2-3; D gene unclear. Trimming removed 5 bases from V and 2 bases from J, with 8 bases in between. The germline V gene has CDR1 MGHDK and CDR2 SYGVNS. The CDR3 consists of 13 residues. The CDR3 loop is CASSPRNTDTQYF. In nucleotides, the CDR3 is TGTGCCAGCAGTCCCAGAAACACAGATACGCAGTATTTT.

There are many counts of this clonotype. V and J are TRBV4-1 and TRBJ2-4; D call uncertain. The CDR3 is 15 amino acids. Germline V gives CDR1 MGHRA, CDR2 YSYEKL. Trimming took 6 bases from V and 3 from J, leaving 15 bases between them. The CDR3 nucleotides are TGCGCCAGCAGTCAGACGGCGACGATCAAAAACATTCAGTACTTC. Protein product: CASSQTATIKNIQYF.

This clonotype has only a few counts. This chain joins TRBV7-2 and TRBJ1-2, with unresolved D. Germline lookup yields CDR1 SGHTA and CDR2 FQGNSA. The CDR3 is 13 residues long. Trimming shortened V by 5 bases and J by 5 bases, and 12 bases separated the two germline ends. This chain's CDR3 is CASSPRHGYGYTF. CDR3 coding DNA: TGTGCCAGCAGCCCTAGGCATGGGTATGGCTACACCTTC.

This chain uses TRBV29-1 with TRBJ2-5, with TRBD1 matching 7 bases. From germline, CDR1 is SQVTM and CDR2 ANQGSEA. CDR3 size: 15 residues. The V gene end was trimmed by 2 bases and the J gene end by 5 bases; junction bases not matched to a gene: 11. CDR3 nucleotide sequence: TGCAGCGTTGAACCGGGACAGACCTCAATGGAGACCCAGTACTTC. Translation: CSVEPGQTSMETQYF.

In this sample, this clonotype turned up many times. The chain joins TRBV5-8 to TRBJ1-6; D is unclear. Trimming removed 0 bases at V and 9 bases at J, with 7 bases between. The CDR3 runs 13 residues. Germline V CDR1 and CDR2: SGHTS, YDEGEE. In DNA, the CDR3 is TGTGCCAGCAGCTTGGAGCAGCGTTCACCCCTCCACTTT. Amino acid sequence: CASSLEQRSPLHF.

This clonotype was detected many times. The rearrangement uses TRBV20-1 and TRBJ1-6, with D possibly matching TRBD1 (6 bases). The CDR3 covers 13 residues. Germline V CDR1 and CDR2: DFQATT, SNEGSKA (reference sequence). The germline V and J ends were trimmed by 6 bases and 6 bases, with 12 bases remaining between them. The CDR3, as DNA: TGCAGTGCGAGCCGGACAGCTAATTCACCCCTCCACTTT. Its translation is CSASRTANSPLHF.

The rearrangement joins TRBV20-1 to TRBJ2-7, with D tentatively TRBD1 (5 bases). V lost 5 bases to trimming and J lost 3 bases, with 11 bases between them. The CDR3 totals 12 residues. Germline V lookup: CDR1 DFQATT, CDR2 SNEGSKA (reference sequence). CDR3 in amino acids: CSAWGGGYEQYF. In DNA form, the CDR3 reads TGCAGTGCTTGGGGCGGCGGCTACGAGCAGTACTTC.

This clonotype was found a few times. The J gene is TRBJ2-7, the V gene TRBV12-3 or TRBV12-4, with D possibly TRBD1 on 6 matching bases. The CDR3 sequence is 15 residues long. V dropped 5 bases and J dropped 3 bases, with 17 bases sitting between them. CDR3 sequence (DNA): TGTGCCAGCAGTCAGAGGAACAGGGTGGACTACGAGCAGTACTTC. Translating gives CASSQRNRVDYEQYF.

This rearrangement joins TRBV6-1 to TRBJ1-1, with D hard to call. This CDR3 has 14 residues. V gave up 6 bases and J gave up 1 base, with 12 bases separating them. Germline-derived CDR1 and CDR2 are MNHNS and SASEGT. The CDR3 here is CASSDGGGNTEAFF. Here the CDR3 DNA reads TGTGCCAGCAGCGATGGAGGTGGGAACACTGAAGCTTTCTTT.

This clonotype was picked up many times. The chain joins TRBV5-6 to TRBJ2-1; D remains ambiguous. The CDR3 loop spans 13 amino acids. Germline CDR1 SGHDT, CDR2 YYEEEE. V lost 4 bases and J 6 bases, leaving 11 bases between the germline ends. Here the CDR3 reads CASSPDSANEQFF. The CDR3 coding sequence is TGTGCCAGCAGCCCAGACTCGGCCAATGAGCAGTTCTTC.

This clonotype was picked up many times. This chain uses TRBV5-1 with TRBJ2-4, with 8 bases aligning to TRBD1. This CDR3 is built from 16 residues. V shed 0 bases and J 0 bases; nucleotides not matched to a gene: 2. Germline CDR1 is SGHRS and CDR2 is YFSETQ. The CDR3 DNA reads TGCGCCAGCAGCTTGGGGGACAGGCTAGCCAAAAACATTCAGTACTTC. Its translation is CASSLGDRLAKNIQYF.

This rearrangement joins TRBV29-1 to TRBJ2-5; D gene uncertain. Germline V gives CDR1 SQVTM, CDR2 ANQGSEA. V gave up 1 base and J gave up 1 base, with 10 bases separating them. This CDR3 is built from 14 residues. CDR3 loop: CSVEGGQSQETQYF. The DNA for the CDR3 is TGCAGCGTTGAAGGTGGCCAAAGCCAAGAGACCCAGTACTTC.

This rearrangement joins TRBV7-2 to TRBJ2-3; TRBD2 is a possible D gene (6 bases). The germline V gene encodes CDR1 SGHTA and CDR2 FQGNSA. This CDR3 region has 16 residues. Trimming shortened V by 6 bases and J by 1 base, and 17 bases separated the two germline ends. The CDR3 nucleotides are TGTGCCAGCAGAACGGCCTCGGGAGCGGGCACAGATACGCAGTATTTT. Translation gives CASRTASGAGTDTQYF. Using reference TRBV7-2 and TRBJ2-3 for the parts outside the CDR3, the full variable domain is GAGVSQSPSNKVTEKGKDVELRCDPISGHTALYWYRQSLGQGLEFLIYFQGNSAPDKSGLPSDRFSAERTGGSVSTLTIQRTQQEDSAVYLCASRTASGAGTDTQYFGPGTRLTVL.